This entry concerns a single T cell receptor beta chain. The data are from a study of blood T cell repertoires in COVID-19. Produced via immunoSEQ multiplex PCR; TCRdb's table is partial and in-frame only. This sample carries under 110,000 clones, about 85% of them seen once, and the ten largest clones take 1.5% to 2%. The TCR sequence derives from a woman between 65 and 79 years old with active or convalescent COVID-19. Sequences were obtained from peripheral blood.

Written as DNA, the CDR3 is TGCGCCAGCAGCCAAGAGTCCTGGGGACAGGGAGGTGAGCAGTTCTTC. It is translated as CASSQESWGQGGEQFF. The chain links TRBV4-3 to TRBJ2-1; 9 nucleotides match TRBD1. The CDR3 extends over 16 amino acids. With V trimmed by 0 bases and J by 9 bases, 9 bases remained unmatched. Per germline, CDR1 LGHNA and CDR2 YSLEER.